Included here is one T cell receptor (beta chain) sequence, with context. It lacks a known antigen. No qualities accompany the bases; no much larger clone lies one base away. The germline V gene (reference sequence) supplies CDR1 PRHDT and CDR2 FYEKMQ. There are 18 amino acids in the CDR3, from cysteine to phenylalanine inclusive. Left in the record is the CDR3 DNA by itself, 54 bases read in frame from the first base. The germline V end is reduced by 5 bases and the J end by 2 bases; junction bases left unmatched: 8. The data were obtained in a study of T cell changes during pregnancy in multiple sclerosis (dated by TCRdb to about 2019). Describing the broader study: In women with multiple sclerosis, the researchers looked at how the T cell repertoire shifted as pregnancy progressed.

Library construction relied on the immunoSEQ multiplex PCR assay. TCRdb carries this immuneACCESS record with in-frame sequences only. Its versions omit some clonotypes, under half of them owing to an unresolved V gene in the studies checked, with the rest unexplained. The sample includes under 40,000 clones, with about 88% observed a single time. Approximately 5.1% of the sample is taken by the ten largest. This sequence uses TRBV13 and TRBJ2-1, with 14 central nucleotides matching TRBD2. This clonotype was obtained from a female donor in good health, enrolled as a control in a pregnancy study. The sequencing here drew on peripheral blood, taken in the third trimester of pregnancy. The CDR3: CASSPTPTSGGAYNEQFF. The DNA sequence is TGTGCCAGCAGCCCAACCCCGACTAGCGGGGGGGCCTACAATGAGCAGTTCTTC.